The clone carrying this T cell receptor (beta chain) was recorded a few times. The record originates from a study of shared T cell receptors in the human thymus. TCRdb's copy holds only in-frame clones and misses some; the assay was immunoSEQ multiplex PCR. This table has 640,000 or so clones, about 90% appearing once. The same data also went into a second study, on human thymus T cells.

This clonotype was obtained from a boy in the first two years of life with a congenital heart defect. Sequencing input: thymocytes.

The CDR3 spells CASSVTGTGGLSGNTIYF. The CDR3 nucleotides are TGTGCCAGCAGTGTAACCGGGACAGGGGGCCTTTCTGGAAACACCATATATTTT. The rearrangement uses TRBV6-1 and TRBJ1-3, with TRBD1 matching 12 bases. V was pared by 4 bases and J by 1 base, with 8 bases of the junction left unmatched. The CDR3 consists of 18 residues. Germline V gene data show CDR1 as MNHNS and CDR2 as SASEGT.